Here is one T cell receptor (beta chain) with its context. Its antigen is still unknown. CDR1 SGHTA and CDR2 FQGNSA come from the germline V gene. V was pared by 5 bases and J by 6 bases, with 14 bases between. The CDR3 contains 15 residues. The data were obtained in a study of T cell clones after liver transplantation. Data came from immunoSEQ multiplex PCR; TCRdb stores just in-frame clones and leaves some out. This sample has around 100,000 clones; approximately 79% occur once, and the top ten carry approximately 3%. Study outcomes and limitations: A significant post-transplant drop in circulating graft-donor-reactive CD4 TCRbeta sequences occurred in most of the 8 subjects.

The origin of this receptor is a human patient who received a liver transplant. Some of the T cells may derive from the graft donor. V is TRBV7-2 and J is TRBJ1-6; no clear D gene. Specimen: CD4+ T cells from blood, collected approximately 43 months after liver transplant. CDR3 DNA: TGTGCCAGCAGCCAAGCTTCTACGGGTAATTCACCCCTCCACTTT. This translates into CASSQASTGNSPLHF. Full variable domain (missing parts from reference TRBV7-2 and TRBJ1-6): GAGVSQSPSNKVTEKGKDVELRCDPISGHTALYWYRQSLGQGLEFLIYFQGNSAPDKSGLPSDRFSAERTGGSVSTLTIQRTQQEDSAVYLCASSQASTGNSPLHFGNGTRLTVT.